Following are 10 T cell receptor beta chains from one sample sequenced in a study of Graves' ophthalmopathy and Graves' hyperthyroidism. RNA transcripts served as template for amplifying TCR beta CDR3 sequences. Amplification began with first-round RT-PCR using HTBI primers, then second-round multiplex PCR was performed. TCRdb redid the calling of the multiplex PCR reads with MiXCR, one entry per CDR3 protein. The data show around 1,200,000 distinct CDR3 sequences, 36% seen once. Sequenced material: peripheral blood or thyroid tissue (not recorded which). The source of these receptors is an adult man with Graves' hyperthyroidism.

The chain carries TRBV4-3 and TRBJ1-4, with 7 bases fitting TRBD1. The ends lost 1 base at V and 5 bases at J; junction bases unmatched: 4. Per the germline V gene, CDR1 is LGHNA and CDR2 is YSLEER. The CDR3 is 15 residues long. CDR3 DNA sequence: TGCGCCAGCAGCCAAGTTGGGACAGAAAATGAAAAACTGTTTTTT. Protein product: CASSQVGTENEKLFF.

The rearrangement links TRBV6-1 to TRBJ1-2, with 7 bases identical to TRBD1. Germline lookup yields CDR1 MNHNS and CDR2 SASEGT. The CDR3 sequence is 12 residues long. The V gene end was trimmed by 7 bases and the J gene end by 4 bases; junction bases not matched to a gene: 3. This CDR3 is CASKTGSYGYTF. The CDR3 DNA reads TGTGCCAGCAAGACAGGGAGCTATGGCTACACCTTC.

The chain uses TRBV29-1 and TRBJ1-5; no definite D call. The CDR3 runs 14 residues. Between the trimmed V and J ends, which lost 2 bases and 5 bases, there was a span of 13 bases. In germline, CDR1 is SQVTM, CDR2 ANQGSEA. Written as DNA, the CDR3 is TGCAGCGTTGAATCGTTTGGGAGGGATCAGCCCCAGCATTTT. Translation: CSVESFGRDQPQHF.

This chain joins TRBV19 and TRBJ2-7; 8 bases match TRBD2. This CDR3 region has 13 residues. The V segment lost 5 bases and the J segment 7 bases; nucleotides outside the gene matches: 7. Germline CDR1 LNHDA, CDR2 SQIVND (reference sequence). In DNA form, the CDR3 reads TGTGCCAGTAGTTCTACCGGGACTAGAGAGCAGTACTTC. Amino acid sequence: CASSSTGTREQYF.

This chain links TRBV5-1 with TRBJ1-5; D is unclear. CDR1 and CDR2 from the germline V gene are SGHRS and YFSETQ. V was cut by 4 bases and J by 3 bases, with 14 bases left in between. The CDR3 is 15 amino acids. The CDR3 is CASSQDWADNQPQHF. The CDR3 bases are TGCGCCAGCAGCCAAGATTGGGCAGACAATCAGCCCCAGCATTTT.

This clonotype was seen ten or more times. V and J are TRBV10-3 and TRBJ1-2, with TRBD1 identical over 8 bases. CDR1 and CDR2 (germline): ENHRY, SYGVKD. V lost 4 bases, J lost 5 bases, and 6 bases stayed unmatched. This CDR3 region has 14 residues. For the CDR3, the DNA is TGTGCCATCAGTGGGACAGGGTGGGTGTATGGCTACACCTTC. Its translation: CAISGTGWVYGYTF.

This chain connects TRBV7-9 to TRBJ1-5; D is possibly TRBD1 (5 bases). CDR3 length: 14 residues. Germline loops: CDR1 SEHNR, CDR2 FQNEAQ (reference sequence). With 4 bases removed from V and 6 bases from J, the gap between germline ends came to 13 bases. Here the CDR3 reads CASSSGGIVQPQHF. In DNA, the CDR3 is TGTGCCAGCAGCTCTGGGGGGATCGTTCAGCCCCAGCATTTT.

This clonotype was observed many times. The DNA for the CDR3 is TGTGCCAGCAGCGGTTCAGGGGGCGCCGAGACTGAAGCTTTCTTT. Translation: CASSGSGGAETEAFF. The rearrangement uses TRBV7-2 and TRBJ1-1, with 8 nucleotides matching TRBD1. The CDR3 extends over 15 amino acids. The trim removed 5 bases at V and 5 bases at J, leaving 10 bases unmatched. Germline values: CDR1 SGHTA, CDR2 FQGNSA.

The rearrangement links TRBV25-1 to TRBJ1-2; no reliable D call. The CDR3 totals 13 residues. Germline V gene data show CDR1 as MGHDK and CDR2 as SYGVNS. V lost 4 bases to trimming and J lost 3 bases, with 9 bases between them. CDR3: CASSAKQDYGYTF. As DNA, the CDR3 is TGTGCCAGCAGTGCGAAACAAGACTATGGCTACACCTTC.

As DNA, the CDR3 is TGTGCCAGCAGAAAGACAACGGGACCCTTCTCCTACGAGCAGTACTTC. Amino acids: CASRKTTGPFSYEQYF. The gene calls are TRBV11-2 and TRBJ2-7, with D possibly called TRBD1 or TRBD2 (5 bases each). Germline V CDR1 and CDR2: SGHAT, FQNNGV. Trimming removed 6 bases from V and 0 bases from J, with 18 bases in between. The CDR3 runs to 16 residues.